Shown below are 15 T cell receptor beta chains from a single sample sequenced in a study of T cells in Graves' hyperthyroidism and ophthalmopathy. Template material for amplifying TCR beta CDR3 regions consisted of RNA transcripts. A first-round RT-PCR of the TCR CDR3 used the HTBI primer set. TCRdb re-called the multiplex PCR reads with MiXCR, one entry per CDR3 protein. This sample carries 550,000 to 700,000 distinct CDR3 sequences, approximately 15% of them seen once, and the ten largest clones take roughly 4.5%. Input material: blood. All receptors come from a woman in her thirties or forties with Graves' ophthalmopathy.

This clonotype was picked up many times. This rearrangement joins TRBV6-5 to TRBJ2-6; D gene unclear. This CDR3 contains 16 residues. Germline V gene lookup returns CDR1 MNHEY and CDR2 SVGAGI. V shed 0 bases and J shed 4 bases, with 10 bases lying between them. Here the CDR3 reads CASSYSSGRGANVLTF. The CDR3 bases are TGTGCCAGCAGTTACTCGAGTGGGCGAGGGGCCAACGTCCTGACTTTC.

Ten or more counts support this clonotype. The gene calls are TRBV5-1 and TRBJ1-2; D not certain. The CDR3 length is 16 residues. Germline V gene data show CDR1 as SGHRS and CDR2 as YFSETQ. The germline V and J ends were trimmed by 3 bases and 0 bases, with 15 bases remaining between them. CDR3 nucleotide sequence: TGCGCCAGCAGCTCCGATCGTCGCCTCGCTAACTATGGCTACACCTTC. Translated: CASSSDRRLANYGYTF.

At least ten counts were recorded for this clonotype. The chain uses TRBV12-3 or TRBV12-4 and TRBJ1-1; D uncertain. The CDR3 totals 14 residues. V shed 3 bases and J shed 2 bases, with 10 bases lying between them. The CDR3 loop is CASSFRLLNTEAFF. The CDR3 nucleotides read TGTGCCAGCAGTTTTCGCCTGCTAAACACTGAAGCTTTCTTT.

The chain combines TRBV10-2 with TRBJ1-6; possibly TRBD1 for D (5 bases). Germline CDR1 WSHSY, CDR2 SAAADI. V shed 6 bases and J shed 5 bases, with 11 bases lying between them. There are 14 residues in the CDR3. CDR3 sequence reads: CASRARGNNSPLHF. The CDR3 DNA reads as TGCGCCAGCAGAGCCCGGGGGAATAATTCACCCCTCCACTTT.

This clonotype has a count of ten or more. J is TRBJ1-4 and V is TRBV12-3 or TRBV12-4, with D perhaps TRBD1 (6 bases). With 2 bases removed from V and 7 bases from J, the gap between germline ends came to 11 bases. The CDR3 is 14 residues long. CDR3 region: CASSLNRGAEKLFF. For the CDR3, the DNA is TGTGCCAGCAGTTTAAATCGGGGGGCTGAAAAACTGTTTTTT.

This clonotype was detected ten times or more. The gene calls are TRBV29-1 and TRBJ2-7; TRBD2 matches 8 bases. Losses at the gene ends were 7 bases for V and 3 bases for J; bases not matched to a gene: 11. Germline V CDR1 and CDR2: SQVTM, ANQGSEA. The CDR3 has 14 residues. CDR3 coding DNA: TGCAGCGGCCTACTAGCGGAGGACAACTACGAGCAGTACTTC. This codes for CSGLLAEDNYEQYF.

This clonotype was recorded many times. J is TRBJ1-1 and V is TRBV28, with D unresolved. Trimming pared 7 bases from V and 4 bases from J, leaving 13 bases between. The CDR3 sequence is 13 residues long. Per germline, CDR1 MDHEN and CDR2 SYDVKM. CDR3 sequence reads: CASTQLPITEAFF. CDR3 sequence (DNA): TGTGCCAGCACCCAACTCCCAATCACTGAAGCTTTCTTT.

V usage is TRBV5-1 and J usage is TRBJ1-3; a possible D gene is TRBD1 (6 bases). From germline, CDR1 is SGHRS and CDR2 YFSETQ. The CDR3 sequence is 15 residues long. Trimming removed 2 bases at V and 4 bases at J, with 13 bases between. CDR3 residues: CASSLAWGHGNTIYF. CDR3 nucleotide sequence: TGCGCCAGCAGCTTAGCCTGGGGGCACGGAAACACCATATATTTT.

This clonotype was recorded many times. The rearrangement uses TRBV7-8 and TRBJ2-7; D is unclear. This CDR3 has 15 amino acids. Germline CDR1 reads SGHVS; CDR2 reads FQNEAQ. The V gene lost 3 bases and the J gene lost 0 bases, with 12 bases spanning the gap. The CDR3 loop reads CASSFGPHDSYEQYF. Here the CDR3 DNA reads TGTGCCAGCAGCTTCGGCCCCCACGACTCCTACGAGCAGTACTTC.

This clonotype came up a few times. V gene TRBV30 combines with J gene TRBJ1-1; 7 nucleotides agree with TRBD1. V lost 1 base, J lost 6 bases, and 2 bases stayed unmatched. The CDR3 runs to 12 residues. The germline gives CDR1 GTSNPN, CDR2 SVGIG (reference sequence). As DNA, the CDR3 is TGTGCCTGGAGTGAGGGGGCGCCTGAAGCTTTCTTT. Amino acids: CAWSEGAPEAFF.

This clonotype was observed once. The rearrangement joins TRBV11-2 to TRBJ1-1, with a tentative D call TRBD1 (6 bases). The CDR3 runs 12 residues. Germline V lookup: CDR1 SGHAT, CDR2 FQNNGV. V dropped 4 bases and J dropped 8 bases, with 11 bases sitting between them. The CDR3 bases are TGTGCCAGCAGCTCACACAGGGAAGAAGCTTTCTTT. It yields the protein CASSSHREEAFF.

The chain carries TRBV12-3 or TRBV12-4 and TRBJ2-3; 13 nucleotides match TRBD2. J gave up 5 bases and V 8 bases, and 10 bases lay outside the gene matches. CDR3 length equals 16 residues. The CDR3 reads CASRLGLAGPKDTQYF. In nucleotides, the CDR3 is TGTGCCAGCCGATTGGGACTAGCGGGACCGAAAGATACGCAGTATTTT.

At least ten counts were recorded for this clonotype. V gene TRBV12-3 or TRBV12-4 combines with J gene TRBJ2-5; TRBD1 matches at 8 bases. This CDR3 is 14 amino acids long. Trimming at V came to 6 bases and at J to 1 base, leaving 4 bases not matched to a gene. The CDR3 nucleotides read TGTGCCAGCAGCAACAGGGGGACCCAAGAGACCCAGTACTTC. It translates to CASSNRGTQETQYF.

In the case of this clonotype: A much larger clonotype is one base distant, so this may be a read error. V is TRBV6-2 or TRBV6-3 and J is TRBJ2-7; weak D call: TRBD2 (6 bases). V lost 8 bases and J 4 bases, leaving 24 bases between the germline ends. The CDR3 is 16 residues long. CDR1 is MNHEY, CDR2 SVGEGT, per germline. CDR3 loop: CASGSPPWKGTYEQYF. The CDR3 coding sequence is TGTGCCAGCGGGTCTCCCCCGTGGAAGGGGACTTACGAGCAGTACTTC.

This clonotype was seen at least ten times. V and J are TRBV7-8 and TRBJ1-6; no clear D. This CDR3 contains 14 residues. Germline CDR1 and CDR2: SGHVS and FQNEAQ. Trimming cost V 5 bases and J 7 bases, with 12 bases left between them. The CDR3 bases are TGTGCCAGCAGCCCCTTCGGGCCAAATTCACCCCTCCACTTT. Translation gives CASSPFGPNSPLHF.